Reported below is one T cell receptor (beta chain). Its antigen remains unknown. The sample comes from a study of cytomegalovirus exposure and HLA in healthy donors. About the study: Samples from HLA-typed donors yielded approximately 80 million unique TCRs in an early data release. Study-wide results and limits: Researchers reported in a later analysis that a missense DCLRE1C variant was tied to TCR beta V- and J-gene trimming. Among the sequence variants, a highly shared cluster was likely an artifact of sequencing. A later analysis reportedly identified an Asian-associated ancestry cluster as carrying fewer N-insertions than the 666-donor mean.

CDR3 size: 12 residues. Looked up from germline, CDR1 is MDHEN and CDR2 is SYDVKM. V dropped 6 bases and J dropped 4 bases, with 9 bases sitting between them. The PCR employed 60 Vbeta primers together with 13 Jbeta primers. Generated by immunoSEQ multiplex PCR, the TCRdb table keeps only in-frame clones and is missing some. The table lists about 160,000 clones, about 85% of them singletons. Sequences were obtained from PBMCs. This chain uses TRBV28 with TRBJ1-1; D is undetermined. The receptor was derived from a boy under 10 years old in good health and CMV-seronegative. The CDR3 sequence: CASRSGSTEAFF. The DNA of the CDR3 is TGTGCCAGCAGGTCGGGGAGCACTGAAGCTTTCTTT.